This TCR beta chain is from a study of cytomegalovirus exposure and HLA in healthy donors (dated by TCRdb to 2016 to 2017). For context, the study as a whole: An earlier analysis of several hundred of the donors reported approximately 290 Gb of sequence data and 117 million unique TCR beta sequences from roughly 180 million T cells. In a later genetic analysis, genome-wide SNP genotypes for about three fifths of the roughly 670 donors were used, and that subset was treated as a discovery cohort. The study aimed to test whether signatures of past pathogen exposure could be identified by cataloging public T cell receptors. The number of donors typed differed by locus, with about 629-630 for A, B, C, DRB1 and DQB1, roughly 550 for DQA1, over 600 for DPA1, and approximately 470 for DPB1. Rather than using new phenotypic data, the later analysis identified candidate immune exposures from TCR beta sequences and from how often those sequences occurred across donors. Among about 400 genotyped donors of the cohort, an average of roughly 230,000 unique TCR beta nucleotide sequences was sequenced per donor, of which about 18% were non-productive. The study used immunosequencing to profile the T cell repertoires of approximately 650 subjects and linked those repertoires to cytomegalovirus serostatus. Several DR-DQ haplotypes were treated as single units for association and clustering because of strong linkage in the cohort. In addition to the first cohort of several hundred subjects, a separate validation cohort of 120 different subjects was used. A later analysis re-analyzed previously published TCR beta repertoires from hundreds of donors and added high-resolution HLA genotyping to study TCR occurrence patterns. Roughly 300 gigabases of sequencing data and roughly 90 million unique TCR sequences were included in an early release covering several hundred HLA-typed donors. Every discovery cohort repertoire had been produced on one sequencing platform. Donor age, sex, ethnicity and CMV serostatus were compiled alongside the repertoire data. The genetic ancestry cluster associated with self-reported Caucasian donors included around four fifths of the 350 to 500 genotyped donors. To predict cytomegalovirus infection status, the study brought together high-throughput TCR immunosequencing, statistical association of individual TCRs with disease status, and machine learning. HLA typing included class I and class II loci at four-digit resolution. An earlier analysis of 587 of the donors used high-throughput TCR beta sequencing to judge whether each TCR beta V gene segment behaved as functional or pseudogenic. Results and caveats for the whole study, not just this receptor: It was suggested by the authors that the approach could potentially be generalized to other disease states and immunological phenotypes. Across donors, most TCR sequences were observed very rarely, whereas some public TCRs were present in many individuals. A later analysis found that most CMV-associated TCR beta chains appeared HLA-restricted, with HLA associations seemingly driven largely by CMV exposure. In a later genetic analysis, a missense DCLRE1C variant was associated with V-gene and J-gene trimming of TCR beta chains, and the association was replicated in an independent cohort. Some IMGT-functional V segments, including TRBV6-2 and TRBV6-3, could not be told apart with the 87-base-pair reads, so those segments were excluded. When HLA alleles, especially DR and DQ, strongly co-occurred, attributing TCR associations to individual alleles was difficult. The only immune exposure information available for the cohort was CMV serostatus. Compared with the roughly 720-donor mean, donors in an Asian-associated ancestry cluster had fewer N-insertions in productive TCRs, according to a later genetic analysis. Because counts were too low, seventeen rarely observed V segments, including chromosome 9 orphons, were left out of the earlier analysis of over 550 of the donors. A group of highly shared sequence variants was considered likely to be a technical artifact of the sequencing pipeline. Specific HLA alleles were associated with over 15,000 TCR beta sequences at a false discovery rate of 0.05 in a later analysis. Sequencing depth was assumed to be roughly uniform across donors in the presence/absence analyses, though that assumption may not hold. The cohort was sequenced for TCR beta chains only, and without alpha or paired-chain data the features that could be detected were limited. Several of the top co-occurrence clusters appeared to be linked to parvovirus B19, influenza, CMV and Epstein-Barr virus, according to a later analysis. In a later analysis, the rate of TCR association differed among HLA loci, with DRB1 alleles having the most associated TCRs and HLA-C alleles having the fewest. HLA typing was unavailable for some donors at each locus, so association tests used only the typed subset. A further reported finding was that TCR beta sequences accurately predicted the HLA-A and HLA-B alleles for most subjects in the first cohort. Linkage disequilibrium might explain the correlated functional status among segregating V segments, but an unknown experimental factor could not be excluded. In vitro tests confirmed that a few of the cytomegalovirus-associated TCR beta chains recognize cytomegalovirus antigens. In the study, approximately 160 TCR beta chains were listed as associated with cytomegalovirus. Broadly in line with IMGT annotations, most TCR beta V segments showed up in productive rearrangements about 90% or about 30% of the time in an earlier analysis of 450 to 750 of the donors. The classifier was reported to diagnose cytomegalovirus status with high specificity and sensitivity in both the original and validation cohorts. In a later analysis, HLA-associated TCR beta chains were found to be more clonally expanded and to have lower generation probabilities than equally common non-associated chains.

Library construction relied on the immunoSEQ multiplex PCR assay. For the multiplex PCR, a mixture combining 60 forward primers for TCR Vbeta segments and 13 reverse primers for TCR Jbeta segments was used. The CDR3 region of rearranged TCR beta genes was amplified from genomic DNA with a multiplex PCR assay. The amplified TCR beta libraries were sequenced on the Illumina HiSeq System as 87-base-pair reads. From the authors' description of their analysis: A later analysis counted tens of millions of unique TCR beta chains across the 670 or so repertoires, and 9.5 million to 11 million of these chains were shared by at least two donors. To remove PCR and sequencing errors, raw reads were error-corrected and collapsed into unique sequences using a nearest-neighbor algorithm that merged closely related sequences. V, D and J gene segments were assigned by aligning CDR3 sequences to IMGT reference sequences. For a sequence to be retained, a match of at least six nucleotides was required to both a V gene segment and a J gene segment. A rearrangement was called productive if the CDR3 had no stop codons and remained in frame with V and J, and every other rearrangement was called non-productive. CDR3 was defined by IMGT convention, running from the second conserved V-encoded cysteine to the conserved J-encoded phenylalanine. The earlier analysis of about 620 of the donors excluded sequences that lacked an unambiguous match to a single V gene segment. An earlier analysis of 450 to 650 of the donors called V segments functional above 56.7% productive rearrangements and segregating when the between-donor standard deviation exceeded 5%. A statistical classification framework was built for diagnosing cytomegalovirus status from the catalog of TCR beta chain sequences. In a later analysis, V and J genes were assigned by comparing TCR nucleotide sequences against IMGT/GENE-DB human TR gene sequences. The TCRdist pipeline was used in a later analysis to assign CDR3 sequences and most-parsimonious VDJ recombination scenarios. In a later analysis, every TCR beta chain was defined by the combination of its CDR3 amino acid sequence and its V-gene family, and reads without a unique V-gene family were dropped. In a later analysis, a few hundred highly shared, low-generation-probability nucleotide sequences were removed to address suspected cross-contamination and a sequencing artifact. In a later analysis, a clonal expansion index for each public chain was calculated from normalized within-repertoire ranks of inferred template counts. A later analysis computed generation probabilities with a VDJ recombination model fitted to out-of-frame rearrangements, and checked the results against IGoR. In a later analysis, hypergeometric tests were used to score TCR-TCR, TCR-HLA and TCR-CMV co-occurrence, with a repertoire-size bias correction applied to TCR pairs. False discovery rates were estimated in a later analysis by permuting HLA or CMV assignments 20 times. In a later analysis, co-occurring TCRs were grouped using DBSCAN, with TCRdist sequence similarity added in when clustering inside HLA-allele-positive subsets. Co-occurrence clustering excluded repertoires with fewer than 30,000 or more than 120,000 public chains, plus five with anomalous nucleotide sharing. TCRdb took this table from immuneACCESS and kept in-frame rearrangements with V and J called. Such tables lack part of the clones; where checked against another copy, unresolved V genes explain under half of the gap, and the rest is unexplained. For V, J and clone size, that table is used; D and trimming come from the DNA. The sample has some 210,000 clones on record, roughly 76% of them singletons. The ten largest account for 2.1% of the sample.

The cohort comprised under 700 healthy bone marrow donors. At the time of sampling, every cohort member was nominally healthy, though immune exposures that went unrecorded were likely present. The donor was CMV seropositive and belonged to the group of more than 250 seropositive cohort members. Each donor provided a peripheral blood sample, and peripheral blood mononuclear cells were used for TCR beta sequencing. Genomic DNA extraction from the blood cell samples was performed with the Qiagen DNeasy Blood Extraction Kit. On this clone itself: Its cognate antigen has yet to be identified. No base quality information exists; no much larger clone differs at one position.

Taken from cysteine to phenylalanine, the CDR3 has 13 residues. The entry retains the CDR3 DNA only, 39 bases that are in frame from base 1. Germline trimming: 6 bases from V, 7 bases from J; junction bases outside gene matches: 3. The germline V gene gives CDR1 as SNHLY and CDR2 as FYNNEI. The source of this sequence is a woman aged 25 to 39 in good health and CMV-seropositive. This receptor chain uses TRBV2 and TRBJ2-2, and TRBD1 aligns with 9 junction nucleotides. Source material: PBMCs. The bases are TGTGCCAGCAGGACAGGGGGAGACGGGGAGCTGTTTTTT. The encoded protein is CASRTGGDGELFF.